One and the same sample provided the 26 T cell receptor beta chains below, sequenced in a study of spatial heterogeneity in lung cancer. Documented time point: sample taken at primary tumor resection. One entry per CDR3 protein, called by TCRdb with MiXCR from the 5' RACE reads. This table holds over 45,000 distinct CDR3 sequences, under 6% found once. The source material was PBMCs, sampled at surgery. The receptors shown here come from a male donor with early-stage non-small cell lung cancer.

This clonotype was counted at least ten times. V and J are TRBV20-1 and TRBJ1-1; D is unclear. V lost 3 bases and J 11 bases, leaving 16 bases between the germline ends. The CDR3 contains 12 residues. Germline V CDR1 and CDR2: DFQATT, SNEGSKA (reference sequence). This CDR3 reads CSASKGPNSAFF. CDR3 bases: TGCAGTGCTAGTAAAGGGCCGAATAGTGCTTTCTTT.

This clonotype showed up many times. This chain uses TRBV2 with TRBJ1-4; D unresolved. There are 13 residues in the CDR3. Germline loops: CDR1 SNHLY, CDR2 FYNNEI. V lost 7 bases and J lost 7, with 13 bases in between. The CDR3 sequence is CASTVNWGEKLFF. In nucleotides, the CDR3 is TGTGCCAGCACTGTGAATTGGGGTGAAAAACTGTTTTTT.

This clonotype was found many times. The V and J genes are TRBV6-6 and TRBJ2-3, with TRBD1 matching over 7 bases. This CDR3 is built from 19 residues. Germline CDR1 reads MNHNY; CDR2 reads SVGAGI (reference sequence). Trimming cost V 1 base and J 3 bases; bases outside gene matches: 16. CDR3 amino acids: CASSYLDLKQGLLTDTQYF. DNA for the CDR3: TGTGCCAGCAGTTACTTGGATTTGAAACAGGGGTTGCTGACAGATACGCAGTATTTT.

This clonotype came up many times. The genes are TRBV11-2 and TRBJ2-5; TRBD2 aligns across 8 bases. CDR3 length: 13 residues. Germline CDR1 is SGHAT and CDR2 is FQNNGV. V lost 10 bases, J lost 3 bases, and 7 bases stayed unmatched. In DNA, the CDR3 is TGTGCCACCGCAAGAGCGGGAGAAGAGACCCAGTACTTC. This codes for CATARAGEETQYF.

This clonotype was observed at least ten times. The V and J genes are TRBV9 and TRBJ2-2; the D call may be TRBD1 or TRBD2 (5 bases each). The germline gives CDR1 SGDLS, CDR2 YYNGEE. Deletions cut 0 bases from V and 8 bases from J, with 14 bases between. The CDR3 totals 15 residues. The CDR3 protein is CASSVGPGIAGELFF. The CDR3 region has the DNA TGTGCCAGCAGCGTAGGTCCAGGGATAGCGGGGGAGCTGTTTTTT.

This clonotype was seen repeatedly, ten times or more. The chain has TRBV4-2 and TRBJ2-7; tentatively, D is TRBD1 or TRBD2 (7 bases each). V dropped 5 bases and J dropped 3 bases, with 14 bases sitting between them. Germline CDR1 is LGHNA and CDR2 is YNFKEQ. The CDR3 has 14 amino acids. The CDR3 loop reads CASSRGGQHYEQYF. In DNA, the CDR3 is TGTGCCAGCAGCAGGGGGGGACAGCACTACGAGCAGTACTTC.

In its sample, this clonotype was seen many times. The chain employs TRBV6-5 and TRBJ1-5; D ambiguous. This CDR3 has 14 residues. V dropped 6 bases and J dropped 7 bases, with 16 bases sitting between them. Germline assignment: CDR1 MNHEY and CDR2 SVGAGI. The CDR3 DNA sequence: TGTGCCAGCAGACCCTCTATAGCAGAGCAGCCCCAGCATTTT. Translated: CASRPSIAEQPQHF.

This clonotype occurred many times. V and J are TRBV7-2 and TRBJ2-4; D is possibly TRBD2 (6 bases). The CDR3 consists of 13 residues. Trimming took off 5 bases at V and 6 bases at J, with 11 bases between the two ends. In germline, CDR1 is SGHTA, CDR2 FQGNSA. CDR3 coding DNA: TGTGCCAGCAGCACCGGGACTGTAAACATTCAGTACTTC. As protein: CASSTGTVNIQYF.

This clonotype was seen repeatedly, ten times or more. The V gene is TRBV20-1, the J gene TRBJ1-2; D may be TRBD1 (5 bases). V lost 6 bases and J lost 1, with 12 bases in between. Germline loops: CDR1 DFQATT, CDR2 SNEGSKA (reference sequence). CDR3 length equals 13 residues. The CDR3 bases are TGCAGTGCCCCACAGGAGCTTAACTATGGCTACACCTTC. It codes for CSAPQELNYGYTF.

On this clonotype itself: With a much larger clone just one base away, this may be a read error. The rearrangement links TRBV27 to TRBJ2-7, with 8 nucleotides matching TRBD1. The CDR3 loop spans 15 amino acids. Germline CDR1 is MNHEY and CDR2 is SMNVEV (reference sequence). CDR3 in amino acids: CANSPTGTGGYEQYF. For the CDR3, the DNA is TGTGCCAACAGTCCTACGGGGACAGGAGGCTACGAGCAGTACTTC.

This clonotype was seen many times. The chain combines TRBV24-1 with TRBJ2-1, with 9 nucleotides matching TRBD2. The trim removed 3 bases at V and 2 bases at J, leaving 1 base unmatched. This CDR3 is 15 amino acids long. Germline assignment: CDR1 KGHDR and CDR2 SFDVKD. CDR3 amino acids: CATSDQRGAYNEQFF. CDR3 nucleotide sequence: TGTGCCACCAGTGATCAGCGGGGGGCCTACAATGAGCAGTTCTTC.

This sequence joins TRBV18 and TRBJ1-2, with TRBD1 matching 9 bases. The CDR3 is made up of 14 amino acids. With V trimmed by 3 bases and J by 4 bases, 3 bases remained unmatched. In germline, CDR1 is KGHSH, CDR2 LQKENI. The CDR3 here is CASSPGQGTYGYTF. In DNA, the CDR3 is TGTGCCAGCTCACCCGGACAGGGGACCTATGGCTACACCTTC.

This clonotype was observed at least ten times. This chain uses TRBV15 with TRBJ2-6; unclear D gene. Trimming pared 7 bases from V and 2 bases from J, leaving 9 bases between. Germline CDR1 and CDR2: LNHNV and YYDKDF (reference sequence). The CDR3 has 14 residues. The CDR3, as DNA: TGTGCCACCACCGCCCCGGCTGGGGCCAACGTCCTGACTTTC. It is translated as CATTAPAGANVLTF.

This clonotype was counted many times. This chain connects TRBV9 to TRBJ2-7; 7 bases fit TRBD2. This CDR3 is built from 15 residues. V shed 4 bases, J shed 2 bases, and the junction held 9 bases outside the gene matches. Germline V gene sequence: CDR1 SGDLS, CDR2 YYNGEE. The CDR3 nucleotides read TGTGCCAGCAGCCCCAGTAGCGGGCGCGCCTACGAGCAGTACTTC. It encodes CASSPSSGRAYEQYF.

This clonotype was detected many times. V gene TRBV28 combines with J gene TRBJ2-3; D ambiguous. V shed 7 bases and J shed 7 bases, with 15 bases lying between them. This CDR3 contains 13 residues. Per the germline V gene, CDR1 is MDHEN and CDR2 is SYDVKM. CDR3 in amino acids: CASKLTSKNTQYF. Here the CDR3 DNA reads TGTGCCAGCAAGCTCACTTCGAAAAATACGCAGTATTTT.

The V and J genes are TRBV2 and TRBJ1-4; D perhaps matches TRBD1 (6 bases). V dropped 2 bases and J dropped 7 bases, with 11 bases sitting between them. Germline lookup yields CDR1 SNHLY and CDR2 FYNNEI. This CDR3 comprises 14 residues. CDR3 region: CASSEWTEGEKLFF. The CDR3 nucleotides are TGTGCCAGCAGTGAATGGACAGAGGGTGAAAAACTGTTTTTT.

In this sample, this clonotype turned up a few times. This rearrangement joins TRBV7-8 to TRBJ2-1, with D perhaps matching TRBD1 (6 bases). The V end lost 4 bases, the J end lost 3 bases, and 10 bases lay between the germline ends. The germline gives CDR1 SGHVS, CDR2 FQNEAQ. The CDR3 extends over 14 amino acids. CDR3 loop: CASSSLQGYNEQFF. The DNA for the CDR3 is TGTGCCAGCAGCTCCTTACAGGGCTACAATGAGCAGTTCTTC.

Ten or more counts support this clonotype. The CDR3 bases are TGTGCCAGCAGTGAATTCTGGGGGCATGGCTACACCTTC. Its protein product is CASSEFWGHGYTF. The chain uses TRBV25-1 and TRBJ1-2; possibly TRBD1 for D (6 bases). V gave up 1 base and J gave up 6 bases, with 9 bases separating them. Germline assignment: CDR1 MGHDK and CDR2 SYGVNS. The CDR3 covers 13 residues.

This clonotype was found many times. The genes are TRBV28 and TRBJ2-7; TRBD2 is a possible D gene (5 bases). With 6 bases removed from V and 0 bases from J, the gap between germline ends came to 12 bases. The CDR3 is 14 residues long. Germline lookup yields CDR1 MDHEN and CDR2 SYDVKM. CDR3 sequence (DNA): TGTGCCAGCAGCCTTAGCGATCCCTCCTACGAGCAGTACTTC. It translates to CASSLSDPSYEQYF.

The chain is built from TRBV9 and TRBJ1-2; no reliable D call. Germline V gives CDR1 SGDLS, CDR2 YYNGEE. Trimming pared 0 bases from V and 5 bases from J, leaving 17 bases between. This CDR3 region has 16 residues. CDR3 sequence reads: CASSVGPRRGVYGYTF. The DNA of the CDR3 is TGTGCCAGCAGCGTAGGCCCCAGAAGAGGCGTTTATGGCTACACCTTC.

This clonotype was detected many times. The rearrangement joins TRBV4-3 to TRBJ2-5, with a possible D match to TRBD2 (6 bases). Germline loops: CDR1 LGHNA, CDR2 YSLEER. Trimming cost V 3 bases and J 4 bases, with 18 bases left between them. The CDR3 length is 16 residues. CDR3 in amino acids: CASSQNGGGGGETQYF. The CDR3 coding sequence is TGCGCCAGCAGCCAGAATGGGGGAGGAGGAGGAGAGACCCAGTACTTC.

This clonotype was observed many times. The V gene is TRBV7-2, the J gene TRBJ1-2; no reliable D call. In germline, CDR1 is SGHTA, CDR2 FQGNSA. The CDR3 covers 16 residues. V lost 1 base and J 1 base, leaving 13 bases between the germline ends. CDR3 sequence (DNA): TGTGCCAGCAGCTTAGGGTTTTCAGGCCTTAACTATGGCTACACCTTC. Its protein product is CASSLGFSGLNYGYTF.

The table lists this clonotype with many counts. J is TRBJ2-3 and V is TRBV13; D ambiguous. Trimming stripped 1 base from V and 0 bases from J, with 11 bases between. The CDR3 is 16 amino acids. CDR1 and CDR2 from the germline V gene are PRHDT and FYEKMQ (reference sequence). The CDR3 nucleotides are TGTGCCAGCAGCTTAGAATCGCGGTCTAGCACAGATACGCAGTATTTT. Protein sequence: CASSLESRSSTDTQYF.

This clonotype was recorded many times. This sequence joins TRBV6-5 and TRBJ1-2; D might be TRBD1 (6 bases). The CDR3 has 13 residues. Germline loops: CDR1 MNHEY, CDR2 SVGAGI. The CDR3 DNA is TGTGCGGCCCAGGGGTACTCTAACTATGGCTACACCTTC. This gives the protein CAAQGYSNYGYTF.

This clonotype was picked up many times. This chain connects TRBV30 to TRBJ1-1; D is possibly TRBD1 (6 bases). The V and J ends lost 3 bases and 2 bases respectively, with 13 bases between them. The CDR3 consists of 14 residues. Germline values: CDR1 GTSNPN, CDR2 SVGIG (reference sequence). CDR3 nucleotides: TGTGCCTGGAGCGGGGGGCGGTTCAACACTGAAGCTTTCTTT. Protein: CAWSGGRFNTEAFF.

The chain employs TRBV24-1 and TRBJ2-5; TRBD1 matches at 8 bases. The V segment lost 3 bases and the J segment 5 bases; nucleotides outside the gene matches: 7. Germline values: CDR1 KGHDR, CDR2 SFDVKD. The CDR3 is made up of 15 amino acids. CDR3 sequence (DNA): TGTGCCACCAGTGATGCGGACAGGGAATGGGAGACCCAGTACTTC. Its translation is CATSDADREWETQYF.